Listed here are 19 T cell receptor beta chains from one sample, sequenced in a study of CD8 T cells in Susac syndrome. With random hexamers, reverse transcription was performed on about 0.45 to 1 ug of RNA. From the immunoSEQ multiplex PCR reads, TCRdb called clonotypes with MiXCR, one entry per CDR3 protein. The sample lists 110,000 or so distinct CDR3 sequences; 92% were seen once. Sequencing was carried out using CD4+ T cells from PBMCs. The receptors here all came from a human donor in good health.

V is TRBV21-1 and J is TRBJ2-6. TRBV21-1 is noted as a pseudogene. The CDR3 is made up of 14 amino acids. For the CDR3, the DNA is TGTGCCAGCAGCACCACCTCTGGGGCCAACGTCCTGACTTTC. Translated, it gives CASSTTSGANVLTF.

J is TRBJ1-5 and V is TRBV18; D may be TRBD1 (5 bases). In germline, CDR1 is KGHSH, CDR2 LQKENI. This CDR3 comprises 16 residues. V was cut by 3 bases and J by 4 bases, with 16 bases left in between. CDR3 coding DNA: TGTGCCAGCTCACCCCCGGGGACCGGGGGAAATCAGCCCCAGCATTTT. As protein: CASSPPGTGGNQPQHF.

This clonotype showed up just once. The rearrangement joins TRBV6-5 to TRBJ1-1; D is ambiguous. Germline V CDR1 and CDR2: MNHEY, SVGAGI. This CDR3 is built from 13 residues. Trimming took 6 bases from V and 3 from J, leaving 11 bases between them. CDR3 in DNA: TGTGCCAGCAGCCGAGATGGAGACACTGAAGCTTTCTTT. Protein: CASSRDGDTEAFF.

The chain carries TRBV7-8 and TRBJ1-1; D ambiguous. There are 14 residues in the CDR3. Germline V CDR1 and CDR2: SGHVS, FQNEAQ. V gave up 6 bases and J gave up 2 bases, with 13 bases separating them. CDR3 loop: CASSGRRLNTEAFF. CDR3 nucleotides: TGTGCCAGCAGTGGCAGGAGATTAAACACTGAAGCTTTCTTT.

V is TRBV20-1 and J is TRBJ2-3; TRBD2 aligns across 7 bases. Germline loops: CDR1 DFQATT, CDR2 SNEGSKA (reference sequence). The CDR3 is 16 residues long. V shed 2 bases, J shed 1 base, and the junction held 9 bases outside the gene matches. The CDR3 loop is CSARTSPAGGTDTQYF. CDR3 sequence (DNA): TGCAGTGCTAGAACCTCTCCCGCGGGGGGCACAGATACGCAGTATTTT.

The rearrangement joins TRBV20-1 to TRBJ2-1; 14 bases line up with TRBD2. CDR1 is DFQATT, CDR2 SNEGSKA, per germline (reference sequence). This CDR3 has 17 amino acids. Germline trimming cut 2 bases from V and 8 bases from J; bases unmatched to any gene: 11. The CDR3 reads CSARPRGLAGGNHEQFF. In nucleotides, the CDR3 is TGCAGTGCTAGACCGCGCGGACTAGCGGGGGGCAACCATGAGCAGTTCTTC.

The count of this clonotype is one. V and J are TRBV7-3 and TRBJ2-7, with no clear D. Germline CDR1 and CDR2: SGHTA and FQGTGA. CDR3 length: 13 amino acids. Trimming took 5 bases from V and 2 from J, leaving 10 bases between them. CDR3 nucleotides: TGTGCCAGCAGCCTCAGCCGGACCTACGAGCAGTACTTC. It codes for CASSLSRTYEQYF.

V usage is TRBV6-1 and J usage is TRBJ2-1; TRBD2 is a possible D gene (5 bases). The CDR3 loop spans 18 amino acids. Per the germline V gene, CDR1 is MNHNS and CDR2 is SASEGT. V lost 5 bases and J lost 1, with 21 bases in between. Here the CDR3 DNA reads TGTGCCAGCAGTACCCCGGGCCCGACTACTGTATCCTACAATGAGCAGTTCTTC. This codes for CASSTPGPTTVSYNEQFF.

J is TRBJ2-2 and V is TRBV6-2 or TRBV6-3, with D possibly TRBD1 on 6 matching bases. Germline CDR1 is MNHEY and CDR2 is SVGEGT. The CDR3 is made up of 15 amino acids. V was trimmed by 6 bases and J by 2 bases, leaving 13 bases between them. CDR3: CASRFWGPNTGELFF. As DNA, the CDR3 is TGTGCCAGCAGGTTTTGGGGGCCCAACACCGGGGAGCTGTTTTTT.

This clonotype was picked up one time. The V and J genes are TRBV27 and TRBJ2-5, with 9 positions matching TRBD2. Per the germline V gene, CDR1 is MNHEY and CDR2 is SMNVEV (reference sequence). Trimming cost V 3 bases and J 3 bases; bases outside gene matches: 5. The CDR3 is made up of 15 amino acids. CDR3 residues: CASSLQRGAEETQYF. CDR3 DNA: TGTGCCAGCAGTTTGCAGCGGGGGGCCGAAGAGACCCAGTACTTC.

The chain carries TRBV15 and TRBJ2-2, with D perhaps TRBD1 (6 bases). CDR1 is LNHNV, CDR2 YYDKDF, per germline (reference sequence). Between the trimmed V and J ends, which lost 0 bases and 2 bases, there was a span of 10 bases. There are 16 residues in the CDR3. The CDR3 region is CATSRDGGANTGELFF. The CDR3 nucleotides are TGTGCCACCAGCAGAGATGGGGGCGCAAACACCGGGGAGCTGTTTTTT.

The chain links TRBV7-9 to TRBJ1-5; 9 bases line up with TRBD1. J lost 1 base, V lost 0 bases, and 7 bases had no gene match. This CDR3 region has 18 residues. Germline loops: CDR1 SEHNR, CDR2 FQNEAQ (reference sequence). The CDR3 region has the DNA TGTGCCAGCAGCTTAGCCCTACAGGGGGCGGGAAGCAATCAGCCCCAGCATTTT. Protein: CASSLALQGAGSNQPQHF.

This chain connects TRBV2 to TRBJ1-1; 8 bases map to TRBD1. V lost 7 bases to trimming and J lost 1 base; unmatched junction nucleotides: 5. The CDR3 contains 14 residues. Germline-derived CDR1 and CDR2 are SNHLY and FYNNEI. The CDR3 loop reads CASIRDRTNTEAFF. DNA of the CDR3: TGTGCCAGCATTAGGGACAGGACGAACACTGAAGCTTTCTTT.

The chain joins TRBV4-2 to TRBJ2-7, with 9 bases identical to TRBD2. The CDR3 runs to 16 residues. The ends lost 1 base at V and 6 bases at J; junction bases unmatched: 10. The germline V gene encodes CDR1 LGHNA and CDR2 YNFKEQ. This CDR3 is CASSQASGGSTGEQYF. CDR3 in DNA: TGTGCCAGCAGCCAAGCAAGCGGGGGGTCCACTGGCGAGCAGTACTTC.

The J gene is TRBJ2-1, the V gene TRBV12-3 or TRBV12-4; 9 bases line up with TRBD1. This CDR3 region has 15 residues. V shed 6 bases and J 5 bases; nucleotides not matched to a gene: 8. CDR3 DNA: TGTGCCAGCAGCCGTGGACAGGGGAGAGACAATGAGCAGTTCTTC. Its protein product is CASSRGQGRDNEQFF.

This chain connects TRBV18 to TRBJ1-2; 10 bases align to TRBD1. CDR1 and CDR2 from the germline V gene are KGHSH and LQKENI. The CDR3 totals 15 residues. Trimming took 3 bases from V and 8 from J; bases not matched to a gene: 9. CDR3 in amino acids: CASSPIGTGDGGYTF. In DNA, the CDR3 is TGTGCCAGCTCACCGATCGGGACAGGGGATGGCGGCTACACCTTC.

V and J are TRBV9 and TRBJ1-1, with D hard to call. The CDR3 sequence is 17 residues long. CDR1 and CDR2 (germline): SGDLS, YYNGEE. V gave up 4 bases and J gave up 8 bases, with 27 bases separating them. CDR3 region: CASSREMRPTPSTEAFF. The CDR3 DNA sequence: TGTGCCAGCAGCCGAGAGATGAGACCAACCCCTTCCACGGAAGCTTTCTTT.

The rearrangement joins TRBV19 to TRBJ1-1, with D uncertain. V gave up 1 base and J gave up 8 bases, with 8 bases separating them. There are 12 residues in the CDR3. Germline V lookup: CDR1 LNHDA, CDR2 SQIVND (reference sequence). CDR3 DNA: TGTGCCAGTAGTATAGGGCAATCAGAAGCTTTCTTT. This gives the protein CASSIGQSEAFF.

This chain joins TRBV12-3 or TRBV12-4 and TRBJ2-3; D is unresolved. This CDR3 has 14 amino acids. V lost 6 bases to trimming and J lost 4 bases, with 14 bases between them. CDR3 in DNA: TGTGCCAGCAGCCCTGTGGAGTCACCAGATACGCAGTATTTT. This sequence encodes CASSPVESPDTQYF.